Detailed here is one T cell receptor (beta chain). Antigen specificity is unknown. This entry is derived from a study of Graves' ophthalmopathy and Graves' hyperthyroidism. RNA transcripts yielded amplified TCR beta CDR3 regions. RT-PCR was first run with HTBI primers, then multiplex PCR in a second round. MiXCR was run by TCRdb on the multiplex PCR reads, yielding one entry per CDR3 protein. The sample contains about 620,000 distinct CDR3 sequences, about 20% of which appear only once. A follow-up of 18 months without ophthalmopathy meant that hyperthyroidism was stable. Study results and caveats: Most expanded clonotypes from thyroid (those above 0.001 frequency) were also found in blood. Its predictions of ophthalmopathy progression gave the model over 70% sensitivity and 72% to 85% specificity.

From germline, CDR1 is MNHNS and CDR2 SASEGT. The germline V and J ends were trimmed by 8 bases and 7 bases, with 26 bases remaining between them. The CDR3 runs to 16 residues. This TCR was sampled from a young woman with stable Graves' hyperthyroidism. Some clones in this sample may be carry-over from other donors' samples. Input material: peripheral blood. The rearrangement joins TRBV6-1 to TRBJ2-5; D ambiguous. Here the CDR3 reads CASDIRPVRLSGTQYF. The CDR3 DNA sequence: TGTGCCAGCGATATCAGGCCCGTACGCCTGTCCGGGACCCAGTACTTC.